Shown below are 21 T cell receptor beta chains from a single sample sequenced in a study of spatial heterogeneity in lung cancer. Time point noted: sample taken at primary tumor resection. No cells were sorted before sequencing. The whole RNA sequenced was extracted from tumor, nontumor lung or frozen PBMC. In TCRdb, the 5' RACE reads were re-called with MiXCR into one record per CDR3 protein. The sample carries about 15,000 distinct CDR3 sequences, approximately 11% recorded once. The sample in question was PBMCs, obtained at surgery. The receptors here all came from a female donor with early-stage non-small cell lung cancer.

This clonotype was seen ten or more times. The rearrangement joins TRBV7-3 to TRBJ2-3; D may be TRBD2 (6 bases). In germline, CDR1 is SGHTA, CDR2 FQGTGA. The length of the CDR3 is 15 residues. V was clipped by 2 bases and J by 0 bases, with 9 bases between them. For the CDR3, the DNA is TGTGCCAGCAGCTTAGTGGGGGGAAGCACAGATACGCAGTATTTT. Translated, it gives CASSLVGGSTDTQYF.

This clonotype was recorded many times. The chain has TRBV18 and TRBJ1-5, with unresolved D. Per the germline V gene, CDR1 is KGHSH and CDR2 is LQKENI. The CDR3 spans 17 residues. Trimming took off 0 bases at V and 0 bases at J, with 12 bases between the two ends. The CDR3, as DNA: TGTGCCAGCTCACCACCATCGGCCCCGGGTAGCAATCAGCCCCAGCATTTT. It is translated as CASSPPSAPGSNQPQHF.

The chain links TRBV12-3 or TRBV12-4 to TRBJ2-2; 8 bases agree with TRBD2. CDR3 length: 17 amino acids. After removal of 7 bases from V and 4 bases from J, the junction contained 14 bases not matched to a gene. DNA for the CDR3: TGTGCCAGCACCTTAATGGGTAGCGGGACTGTCACCGGGGAGCTGTTTTTT. Protein: CASTLMGSGTVTGELFF.

This clonotype has at least ten counts. This chain joins TRBV30 and TRBJ1-2; D is perhaps TRBD1 (6 bases). Germline-derived CDR1 and CDR2 are GTSNPN and SVGIG (reference sequence). The CDR3 is 13 residues long. V shed 0 bases and J shed 5 bases, with 10 bases lying between them. CDR3 DNA: TGTGCCTGGAGTGTGGGGACAAATTATGGCTACACCTTC. Protein: CAWSVGTNYGYTF.

This clonotype was seen at least ten times. The chain employs TRBV12-3 or TRBV12-4 and TRBJ2-7; no definite D call. Trimming cost V 2 bases and J 7 bases, with 6 bases left between them. This CDR3 spans 11 amino acids. CDR3 nucleotide sequence: TGTGCCAGCAGTTTATTCAGGGAGCAGTACTTC. Residues: CASSLFREQYF.

This clonotype was found many times. V usage is TRBV10-3 and J usage is TRBJ2-3, with 9 bases fitting TRBD1. This CDR3 is built from 15 residues. V lost 2 bases to trimming and J lost 6 bases; unmatched junction nucleotides: 6. Germline CDR1 ENHRY, CDR2 SYGVKD. CDR3 sequence (DNA): TGTGCCATCAGTGAGCAAGGACAGGGGACGGATACGCAGTATTTT. It translates to CAISEQGQGTDTQYF.

The chain is built from TRBV24-1 and TRBJ1-4; D gene unclear. This CDR3 has 17 residues. Germline lookup yields CDR1 KGHDR and CDR2 SFDVKD. With 5 bases removed from V and 0 bases from J, the gap between germline ends came to 15 bases. The CDR3 DNA is TGTGCCACCAGTGGACGGCCAACCTCCGCAACTAATGAAAAACTGTTTTTT. It codes for CATSGRPTSATNEKLFF.

This clonotype was seen at least ten times. The CDR3 coding sequence is TGTGCCAGCAGGCAGGACAGGATCCAAGAGACCCAGTACTTC. The encoded protein is CASRQDRIQETQYF. The chain combines TRBV5-6 with TRBJ2-5, with TRBD1 matching over 7 bases. This CDR3 has 14 residues. Trimming removed 5 bases from V and 1 base from J; junction bases left unmatched: 5. Germline V CDR1 and CDR2: SGHDT, YYEEEE.

This clonotype was counted ten times or more. This chain links TRBV27 with TRBJ2-6, with 8 positions matching TRBD1. Germline trimming cut 6 bases from V and 0 bases from J; bases unmatched to any gene: 13. Germline V gene data show CDR1 as MNHEY and CDR2 as SMNVEV (reference sequence). The CDR3 length is 19 residues. The CDR3 reads CASRKTGTGVGSGANVLTF. For the CDR3, the DNA is TGTGCCAGCAGAAAGACAGGGACAGGCGTGGGCTCTGGGGCCAACGTCCTGACTTTC.

This clonotype rates as large (0.1 to 1%). CDR3 in amino acids: CASSRSYETQYF. The CDR3 DNA is TGTGCCAGCAGCAGAAGCTATGAGACCCAGTACTTC. V is TRBV7-9 and J is TRBJ2-5; the D is unclear. Trimming shortened V by 5 bases and J by 5 bases, and 9 bases separated the two germline ends. Germline CDR1 reads SEHNR; CDR2 reads FQNEAQ (reference sequence). The CDR3 length is 12 residues.

There are a few counts of this clonotype. This chain connects TRBV11-2 to TRBJ2-5, with TRBD1 as a possible D gene (6 bases). This CDR3 is built from 14 residues. Trimming stripped 4 bases from V and 5 bases from J, with 14 bases between. Germline lookup yields CDR1 SGHAT and CDR2 FQNNGV. CDR3: CASSYTGIRETQYF. The CDR3 DNA is TGTGCCAGCAGCTATACAGGGATCAGGGAGACCCAGTACTTC.

There are a few counts of this clonotype. The CDR3 loop reads CASRLGGTATDTQYF. In DNA form, the CDR3 reads TGTGCCAGCCGTCTGGGGGGGACGGCCACAGATACGCAGTATTTT. V usage is TRBV27 and J usage is TRBJ2-3, with 7 bases lining up with TRBD2. This CDR3 spans 15 amino acids. Per the germline V gene, CDR1 is MNHEY and CDR2 is SMNVEV (reference sequence). After removal of 8 bases from V and 2 bases from J, the junction contained 10 bases not matched to a gene.

This clonotype has ten or more counts. The chain is built from TRBV5-6 and TRBJ1-5; no firm D call. This CDR3 region has 13 residues. CDR1 is SGHDT and CDR2 is YYEEEE in the germline V gene. Trimming removed 4 bases from V and 7 bases from J, with 12 bases in between. The CDR3 region is CASSRTGVQPQHF. CDR3 bases: TGTGCCAGCAGCCGGACTGGGGTGCAGCCCCAGCATTTT.

This clonotype was seen only a few times. The CDR3 loop is CASSPHTQGAEGYTF. The DNA for the CDR3 is TGTGCCAGCAGCCCGCATACACAGGGGGCTGAGGGCTACACCTTC. The chain has TRBV7-8 and TRBJ1-2, with 9 bases that match TRBD1. The trim removed 5 bases at V and 8 bases at J, leaving 12 bases unmatched. The CDR3 has 15 amino acids. The germline CDR1 and CDR2 sequences are SGHVS and FQNEAQ.

The rearrangement joins TRBV20-1 to TRBJ1-6, with TRBD1 matching 9 bases. V lost 5 bases to trimming and J lost 7 bases; unmatched junction nucleotides: 9. From germline, CDR1 is DFQATT and CDR2 SNEGSKA (reference sequence). The CDR3 runs 15 residues. CDR3 sequence (DNA): TGCAGTGCTCCTACCTCACAGGGGGCGAATTCACCCCTCCACTTT. Translated: CSAPTSQGANSPLHF.

This clonotype rates as medium-sized (0.01 to 0.1%). Written as DNA, the CDR3 is TGCAGTGCTAGAGATCGAGGGGCCTGGGGCACTGAAGCTTTCTTT. Protein product: CSARDRGAWGTEAFF. This chain connects TRBV20-1 to TRBJ1-1; maybe TRBD1 (5 bases). With 0 bases removed from V and 4 bases from J, the gap between germline ends came to 15 bases. The germline CDR1 and CDR2 sequences are DFQATT and SNEGSKA (reference sequence). The CDR3 runs 15 residues.

This clonotype appeared many times. This chain connects TRBV11-2 to TRBJ2-7; 9 bases match TRBD1. Per the germline V gene, CDR1 is SGHAT and CDR2 is FQNNGV. CDR3 length: 15 amino acids. Trimming cost V 5 bases and J 4 bases; bases outside gene matches: 9. CDR3 residues: CASSRTGTGIYEQYF. The CDR3 DNA reads TGTGCCAGCAGCCGGACGGGGACAGGGATTTACGAGCAGTACTTC.

This clonotype occurred many times. This chain connects TRBV12-3 or TRBV12-4 to TRBJ2-3; 7 bases fit TRBD2. With 3 bases clipped from V and 3 bases from J, the junction kept 6 bases outside the gene matches. CDR3 length equals 15 residues. This chain's CDR3 is CASSLGPSGTDTQYF. CDR3 nucleotide sequence: TGTGCCAGCAGTTTGGGACCTAGCGGTACAGATACGCAGTATTTT.

This clonotype occurred many times. CDR3 nucleotide sequence: TGTGCCAGACAGAGCCAAGGGAACACCGGGGAGCTGTTTTTT. This gives the protein CARQSQGNTGELFF. This chain connects TRBV2 to TRBJ2-2; unclear D gene. V shed 9 bases and J shed 1 base, with 12 bases lying between them. Germline-derived CDR1 and CDR2 are SNHLY and FYNNEI. The CDR3 covers 14 residues.

This clonotype came up a few times. The chain joins TRBV4-2 to TRBJ2-7, with 8 bases lining up with TRBD2. This CDR3 has 15 residues. V lost 0 bases, J lost 0 bases, and 1 base stayed unmatched. Germline CDR1 LGHNA, CDR2 YNFKEQ. This CDR3 reads CASSQESGSSYEQYF. The CDR3, as DNA: TGTGCCAGCAGCCAAGAGAGCGGGAGCTCCTACGAGCAGTACTTC.

The rearrangement joins TRBV28 to TRBJ2-1; the match to TRBD2 covers 9 bases. This CDR3 contains 14 residues. With 6 bases clipped from V and 15 bases from J, the junction kept 15 bases outside the gene matches. CDR1 and CDR2 (germline): MDHEN, SYDVKM. The CDR3 loop reads CASRLGASGALRFF. The CDR3 bases are TGTGCCAGCAGATTAGGGGCTAGCGGGGCCCTCCGGTTCTTC.